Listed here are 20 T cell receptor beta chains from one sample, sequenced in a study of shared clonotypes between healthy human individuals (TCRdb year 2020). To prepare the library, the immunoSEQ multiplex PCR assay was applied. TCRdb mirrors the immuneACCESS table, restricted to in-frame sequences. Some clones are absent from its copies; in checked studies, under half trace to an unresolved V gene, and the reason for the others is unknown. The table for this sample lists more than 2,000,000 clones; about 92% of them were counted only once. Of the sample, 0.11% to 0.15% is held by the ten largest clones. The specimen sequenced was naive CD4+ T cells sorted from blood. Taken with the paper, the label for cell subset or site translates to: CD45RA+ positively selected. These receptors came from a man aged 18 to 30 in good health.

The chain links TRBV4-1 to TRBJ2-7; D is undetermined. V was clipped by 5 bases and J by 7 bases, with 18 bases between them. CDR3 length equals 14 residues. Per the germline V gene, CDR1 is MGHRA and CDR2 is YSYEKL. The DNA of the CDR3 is TGCGCCAGCAGCTCGCCGGGCCGTACGCGGGAGCAGTACTTC. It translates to CASSSPGRTREQYF.

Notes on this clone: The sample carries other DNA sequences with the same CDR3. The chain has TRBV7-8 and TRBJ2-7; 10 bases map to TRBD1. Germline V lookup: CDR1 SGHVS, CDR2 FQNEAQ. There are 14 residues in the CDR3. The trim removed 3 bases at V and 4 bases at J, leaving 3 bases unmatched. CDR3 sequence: CASSLDRGGYEQYF. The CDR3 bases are TGTGCCAGCAGCTTGGACAGGGGGGGGTACGAGCAGTACTTC.

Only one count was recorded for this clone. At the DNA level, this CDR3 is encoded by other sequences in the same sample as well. CDR3 DNA sequence: TGCGCCAGCAGCTTGGGTGGATTAGGGTCCTACGAGCAGTACTTC. Translated: CASSLGGLGSYEQYF. This chain connects TRBV5-1 to TRBJ2-7; no clear D gene. The germline V and J ends were trimmed by 0 bases and 1 base, with 11 bases remaining between them. Germline V CDR1 and CDR2: SGHRS, YFSETQ. The length of the CDR3 is 15 residues.

This chain's CDR3 is CASSPSGQGFDTQYF. The CDR3 nucleotides are TGTGCCAGCAGCCCAAGTGGACAGGGATTCGATACGCAGTATTTT. The chain has TRBV7-2 and TRBJ2-3; 8 positions agree with TRBD1. Germline V gives CDR1 SGHTA, CDR2 FQGNSA. Trimming at V came to 5 bases and at J to 6 bases, leaving 10 bases not matched to a gene. The CDR3 has 15 residues.

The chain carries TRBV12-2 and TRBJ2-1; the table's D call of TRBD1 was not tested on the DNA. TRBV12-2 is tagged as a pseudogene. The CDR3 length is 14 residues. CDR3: CASPARPAPGRQFF. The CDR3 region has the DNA TGTGCAAGTCCCGCCCGCCCGGCCCCAGGCAGGCAGTTCTTC.

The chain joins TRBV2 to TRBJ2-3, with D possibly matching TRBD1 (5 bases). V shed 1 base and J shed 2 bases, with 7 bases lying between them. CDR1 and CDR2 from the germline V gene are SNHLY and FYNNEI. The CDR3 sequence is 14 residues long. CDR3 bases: TGTGCCAGCAGTGAAGGGGGCCCCACAGATACGCAGTATTTT. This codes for CASSEGGPTDTQYF.

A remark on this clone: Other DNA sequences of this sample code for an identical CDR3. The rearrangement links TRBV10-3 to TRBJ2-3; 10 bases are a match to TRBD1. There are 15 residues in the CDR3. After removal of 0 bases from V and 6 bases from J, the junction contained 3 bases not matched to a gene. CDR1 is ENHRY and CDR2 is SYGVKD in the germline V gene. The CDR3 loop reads CAISESGQGTDTQYF. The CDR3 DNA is TGTGCCATCAGTGAGTCGGGACAGGGGACCGATACGCAGTATTTT.

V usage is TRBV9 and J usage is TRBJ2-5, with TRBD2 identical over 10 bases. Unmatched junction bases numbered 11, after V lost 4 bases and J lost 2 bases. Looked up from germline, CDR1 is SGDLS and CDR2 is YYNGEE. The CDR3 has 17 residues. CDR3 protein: CASSKALGLAEQETQYF. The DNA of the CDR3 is TGTGCCAGCAGCAAGGCCCTCGGACTAGCGGAACAAGAGACCCAGTACTTC.

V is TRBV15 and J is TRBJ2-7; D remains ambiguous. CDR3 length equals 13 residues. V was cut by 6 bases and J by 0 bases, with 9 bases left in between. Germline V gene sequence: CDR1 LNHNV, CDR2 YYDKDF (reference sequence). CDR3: CATSRAHSYEQYF. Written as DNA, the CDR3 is TGTGCCACCAGTAGGGCGCACTCCTACGAGCAGTACTTC.

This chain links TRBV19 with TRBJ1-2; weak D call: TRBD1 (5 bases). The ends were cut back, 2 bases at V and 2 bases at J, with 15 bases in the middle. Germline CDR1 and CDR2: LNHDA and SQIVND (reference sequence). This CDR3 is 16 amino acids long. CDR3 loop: CASSISFDRRNYGYTF. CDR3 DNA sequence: TGTGCCAGTAGTATATCGTTTGACAGAAGAAACTATGGCTACACCTTC.

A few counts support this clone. The CDR3 protein is CASSPRQGASSPLHF. For the CDR3, the DNA is TGTGCCAGCAGCCCTAGACAGGGGGCCAGTTCACCCCTCCACTTT. J is TRBJ1-6 and V is TRBV7-2, with 10 bases matching TRBD1. With V trimmed by 5 bases and J by 9 bases, 7 bases remained unmatched. CDR1 SGHTA and CDR2 FQGNSA come from the germline V gene. The CDR3 is made up of 15 amino acids.

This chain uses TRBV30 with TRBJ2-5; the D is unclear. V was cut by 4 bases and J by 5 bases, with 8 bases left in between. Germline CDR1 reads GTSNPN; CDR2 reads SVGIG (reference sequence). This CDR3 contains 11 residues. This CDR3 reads CAWILRETQYF. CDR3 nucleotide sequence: TGTGCCTGGATACTACGGGAGACCCAGTACTTC.

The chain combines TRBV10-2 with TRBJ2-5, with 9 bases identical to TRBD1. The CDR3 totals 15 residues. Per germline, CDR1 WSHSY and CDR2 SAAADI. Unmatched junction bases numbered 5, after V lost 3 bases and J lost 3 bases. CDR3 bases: TGCGCCAGCAGTGATAGGGACAGGGTGAAAGAGACCCAGTACTTC. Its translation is CASSDRDRVKETQYF.

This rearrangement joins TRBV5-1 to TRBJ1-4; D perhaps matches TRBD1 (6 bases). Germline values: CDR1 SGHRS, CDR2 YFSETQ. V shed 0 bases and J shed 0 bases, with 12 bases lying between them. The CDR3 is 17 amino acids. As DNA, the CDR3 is TGCGCCAGCAGCTTGGAATATGGACAGACAACTAATGAAAAACTGTTTTTT. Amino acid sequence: CASSLEYGQTTNEKLFF.

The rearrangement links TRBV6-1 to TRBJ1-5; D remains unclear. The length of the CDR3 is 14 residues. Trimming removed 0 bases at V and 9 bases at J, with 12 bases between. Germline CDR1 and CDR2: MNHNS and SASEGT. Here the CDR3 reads CASSEAPGDLPQHF. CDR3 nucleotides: TGTGCCAGCAGTGAAGCCCCAGGCGATCTGCCCCAGCATTTT.

The CDR3 here is CASSATSDTQYF. The CDR3 nucleotides read TGTGCCAGCAGTGCGACTAGCGATACGCAGTATTTT. The V and J genes are TRBV6-5 and TRBJ2-3, with TRBD2 identical over 7 bases. The V and J ends lost 5 bases and 6 bases, in that order; junction bases with no gene match: 2. This CDR3 is 12 amino acids long. CDR1 is MNHEY, CDR2 SVGAGI, per germline.

The CDR3 is CASSWTGTSRETQYF. For the CDR3, the DNA is TGCGCCAGCAGCTGGACCGGGACTAGCAGAGAGACCCAGTACTTC. The chain links TRBV5-1 to TRBJ2-5, with 9 bases aligning to TRBD2. J lost 4 bases, V lost 3 bases, and 7 bases had no gene match. CDR3 size: 15 residues. CDR1 is SGHRS, CDR2 YFSETQ, per germline.

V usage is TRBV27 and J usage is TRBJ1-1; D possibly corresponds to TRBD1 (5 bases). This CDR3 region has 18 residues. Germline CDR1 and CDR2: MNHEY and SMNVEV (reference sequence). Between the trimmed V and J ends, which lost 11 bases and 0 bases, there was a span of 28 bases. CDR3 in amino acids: CARIGVSCPGAVNTEAFF. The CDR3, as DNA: TGTGCCCGCATAGGAGTATCGTGTCCTGGGGCTGTGAACACTGAAGCTTTCTTT.

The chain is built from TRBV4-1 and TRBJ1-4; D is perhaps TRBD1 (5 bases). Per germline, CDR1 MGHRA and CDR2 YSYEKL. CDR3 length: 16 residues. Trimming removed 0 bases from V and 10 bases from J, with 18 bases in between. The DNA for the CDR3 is TGCGCCAGCAGCCAAGATGTAATCGGGGCCCCGGTAAAACTGTTTTTT. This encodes CASSQDVIGAPVKLFF.

DNA of the CDR3: TGTGCCAGCAGCCAAGGACAGGGCCTGAGTTCACCCCTCCACTTT. Protein product: CASSQGQGLSSPLHF. V usage is TRBV25-1 and J usage is TRBJ1-6, with TRBD1 matching 8 bases. Germline loops: CDR1 MGHDK, CDR2 SYGVNS. The J segment lost 9 bases and the V segment lost 6 bases, leaving 10 bases of the junction unmatched. The CDR3 length is 15 residues.